This T cell receptor (beta chain) was obtained from a study of beta chain features in type 1 diabetes. Findings of the study overall: For Type 1 diabetes patients, all four CD4+ subsets carried TCRB CDR3s that were moderately but significantly shorter.

Trimming took off 6 bases at V and 4 bases at J, with 27 bases between the two ends. The CDR3 is made up of 18 amino acids. CDR1 and CDR2 (germline): LNHDA, SQIVND (reference sequence). Of note for this clone: Antigen unknown.

TCRB transcripts that were expressed got sequenced, as all of the isolated RNA had been reverse transcribed. The protocol was immunoSEQ multiplex PCR, while the TCRdb copy is restricted to in-frame clones and leaves out a portion. The sample records about 16,000 clones, over 45% being singletons. The sequencing sample was made of stem cell memory CD4+ T cells from blood. The sequence came from a woman aged 18-29 years in good health. This chain joins TRBV19 and TRBJ1-2; weak D call: TRBD1 (5 bases). CDR3 coding DNA: TGTGCCAGTAGGACCAGGCGGCAGGGTTTAATATACAGCTATGGCTACACCTTC. It translates to CASRTRRQGLIYSYGYTF.